These 11 T cell receptor beta chains were sequenced from one sample in a study of radiotherapy plus CTLA-4 blockade in lung cancer. Profiled with immunoSEQ multiplex PCR; TCRdb holds only in-frame clones, not every one. This sample has tens of thousands of clones, with about 90% found just once. Sequencing was performed on peripheral blood, taken from a patient treated with radiotherapy plus ipilimumab. These receptor sequences come from a human donor with non-small cell lung cancer who had a partial response to radiotherapy plus ipilimumab.

This clone was counted only a few times. The V gene is TRBV7-2, the J gene TRBJ2-1; D is unresolved. CDR3 size: 15 residues. Germline CDR1 SGHTA, CDR2 FQGNSA. V was pared by 2 bases and J by 0 bases, with 8 bases between. The CDR3 spells CASSLTASSYNEQFF. CDR3 coding DNA: TGTGCCAGCAGCTTAACCGCGAGCTCCTACAATGAGCAGTTCTTC.

The chain couples TRBV2 to TRBJ2-1; 7 positions agree with TRBD1. The V and J ends lost 5 bases and 8 bases, in that order; junction bases with no gene match: 12. There are 15 residues in the CDR3. The V gene's germline CDR1 is SNHLY and CDR2 FYNNEI. CDR3 sequence reads: CASSRQGSVYDEQFF. Here the CDR3 DNA reads TGTGCCAGCAGTCGACAGGGAAGTGTATATGATGAGCAGTTCTTC.

CDR3 amino acids: CASSLTRGAGSVETQYF. In DNA, the CDR3 is TGTGCCAGCAGCTTAACGCGAGGAGCGGGAAGTGTGGAGACCCAGTACTTC. The chain links TRBV7-2 to TRBJ2-5; TRBD2 matches 7 bases. The CDR3 contains 17 residues. V lost 2 bases, J lost 5 bases, and 14 bases stayed unmatched. CDR1 SGHTA and CDR2 FQGNSA come from the germline V gene. Full variable domain (remainder filled in from reference TRBV7-2 and TRBJ2-5): GAGVSQSPSNKVTEKGKDVELRCDPISGHTALYWYRQSLGQGLEFLIYFQGNSAPDKSGLPSDRFSAERTGGSVSTLTIQRTQQEDSAVYLCASSLTRGAGSVETQYFGPGTRLLVL.

This clone was detected a few times. V is TRBV28 and J is TRBJ1-4; D might be TRBD1 (6 bases). V gave up 2 bases and J gave up 7 bases, with 14 bases separating them. CDR1 is MDHEN and CDR2 is SYDVKM in the germline V gene. This CDR3 spans 15 amino acids. DNA for the CDR3: TGTGCCAGCAGTTTAGGCGGGGGGCAAATTGAAAAACTGTTTTTT. Its protein is CASSLGGGQIEKLFF.

The chain couples TRBV2 to TRBJ1-2; tentatively, D is TRBD1 (6 bases). This CDR3 has 13 amino acids. Trimming shortened V by 4 bases and J by 5 bases, and 11 bases separated the two germline ends. Germline CDR1 reads SNHLY; CDR2 reads FYNNEI. CDR3 bases: TGTGCCAGCAGTGTCCGGGACACTTATGGCTACACCTTC. This codes for CASSVRDTYGYTF.

The chain is built from TRBV18 and TRBJ2-2, with TRBD1 identical over 7 bases. Unmatched junction bases numbered 5, after V lost 4 bases and J lost 6 bases. The germline V gene has CDR1 KGHSH and CDR2 LQKENI. The CDR3 is 14 residues long. CDR3 residues: CASSRLTGSGELFF. The CDR3 DNA sequence: TGTGCCAGCTCACGGTTGACAGGGTCCGGGGAGCTGTTTTTT.

The chain has TRBV5-6 and TRBJ2-6; the D is unclear. CDR1 and CDR2 from the germline V gene are SGHDT and YYEEEE. The CDR3 sequence is 16 residues long. V was cut by 4 bases and J by 0 bases, with 11 bases left in between. Here the CDR3 reads CASSRVASSGANVLTF. Written as DNA, the CDR3 is TGTGCCAGCAGCCGGGTAGCCAGCTCTGGGGCCAACGTCCTGACTTTC.

J is TRBJ2-1 and V is TRBV5-1, with 11 positions matching TRBD1. Per the germline V gene, CDR1 is SGHRS and CDR2 is YFSETQ. CDR3 length equals 15 residues. V lost 5 bases and J lost 5; bases outside the gene matches: 6. CDR3 protein: CASRTGTGGNNEQFF. The CDR3 DNA follows: TGCGCCAGCAGGACCGGGACAGGGGGGAACAATGAGCAGTTCTTC.

The chain links TRBV28 to TRBJ2-7, with 8 bases aligning to TRBD1. CDR1 MDHEN and CDR2 SYDVKM come from the germline V gene. This CDR3 contains 16 residues. V dropped 6 bases and J dropped 4; count of bases not matched to a gene: 14. CDR3 nucleotide sequence: TGTGCCAGCAGCGGAAGGGAAGGGACAGGAATTTACGAGCAGTACGTC. Residues: CASSGREGTGIYEQYV.

The chain uses TRBV5-1 and TRBJ1-6; 8 bases are shared with TRBD1. J gave up 7 bases and V 0 bases, and 3 bases lay outside the gene matches. Germline CDR1 reads SGHRS; CDR2 reads YFSETQ. The CDR3 is 15 amino acids. Here the CDR3 DNA reads TGCGCCAGCAGCTTGGATCCAGGGGGCAATTCACCCCTCCACTTT. It codes for CASSLDPGGNSPLHF.

The chain uses TRBV5-4 and TRBJ1-5, with 8 bases identical to TRBD1. The V gene end was trimmed by 1 base and the J gene end by 2 bases; junction bases not matched to a gene: 2. CDR3 length: 15 amino acids. Germline-derived CDR1 and CDR2 are SGHNT and YYREEE (reference sequence). CDR3 amino acids: CASSLSGGGNQPQHF. Here the CDR3 DNA reads TGTGCCAGCAGCTTGTCAGGGGGCGGCAATCAGCCCCAGCATTTT.